In this sample, the clone carrying this T cell receptor (beta chain) turned up once. Its target is not known. Germline V gene sequence: CDR1 SQVTM, CDR2 ANQGSEA. J was trimmed by 9 bases and V by 3 bases; bases with no gene match: 5. This CDR3 has 11 residues. The sample belongs to a study of cytomegalovirus exposure and HLA in healthy donors. Notes on the study in general: When the data were analyzed later, several of the most significant clusters appeared to be linked to common viral pathogens. A later analysis found TCR association rates differed by HLA locus, highest for DRB1 and lowest for HLA-C.

Vbeta (60) and Jbeta (13) primers were used in the PCR. Sequencing used immunoSEQ multiplex PCR; TCRdb keeps in-frame clones, though not all of them. The sample records about 160,000 clones, about 80% being singletons. The clonotype was recovered from a young man in good health and CMV-seropositive. J is TRBJ2-7 and V is TRBV29-1; 7 nucleotides line up with TRBD1. Sequencing was done on a sample of PBMCs. The CDR3 coding sequence is TGCAGCGTTGATTTTGGGACAGTGCAGTACTTC. This gives the protein CSVDFGTVQYF.